The following is a T cell receptor (beta chain) sequence with its context. The data were taken from a study of blood T cell repertoires in COVID-19. Study-level information: COVID-19 samples, acute and convalescent, were from the United States, Italy and Spain. The analysed material was cDNA or gDNA that came from T cells, B-cell-depleted T cells, or PBMCs.

Authors' processing steps: Amplification of reference gene primers provided the estimated nucleated cell counts. Some clones are missing from TCRdb's copy, which holds only in-frame ones; the method was immunoSEQ multiplex PCR. V and J calls and clone size are those listed in that table; D and trimming were worked out from the DNA. The repertoire holds fewer than 300,000 clones, with about 89% as singletons. V dropped 2 bases and J dropped 7 bases, with 13 bases sitting between them. Per germline, CDR1 SGHNT and CDR2 YYREEE (reference sequence). This CDR3 has 14 amino acids. The receptor's source is a man under 40 with acute or convalescent COVID-19. Sequencing was carried out using peripheral blood. This chain uses TRBV5-4 with TRBJ2-1; no definite D call. CDR3 sequence: CASSFSASENEQFF. The CDR3 DNA is TGTGCCAGCAGCTTCAGCGCTAGTGAAAATGAGCAGTTCTTC.